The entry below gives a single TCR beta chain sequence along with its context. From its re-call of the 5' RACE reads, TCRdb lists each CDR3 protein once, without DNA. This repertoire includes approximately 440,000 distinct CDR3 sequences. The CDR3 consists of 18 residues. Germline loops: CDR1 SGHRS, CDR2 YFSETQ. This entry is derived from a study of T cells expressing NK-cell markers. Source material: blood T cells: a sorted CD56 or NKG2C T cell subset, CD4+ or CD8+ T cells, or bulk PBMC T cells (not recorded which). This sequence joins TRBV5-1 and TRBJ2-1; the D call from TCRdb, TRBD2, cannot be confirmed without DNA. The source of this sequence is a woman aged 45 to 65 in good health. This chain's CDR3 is CASSLGASGPSSYNEQFF.